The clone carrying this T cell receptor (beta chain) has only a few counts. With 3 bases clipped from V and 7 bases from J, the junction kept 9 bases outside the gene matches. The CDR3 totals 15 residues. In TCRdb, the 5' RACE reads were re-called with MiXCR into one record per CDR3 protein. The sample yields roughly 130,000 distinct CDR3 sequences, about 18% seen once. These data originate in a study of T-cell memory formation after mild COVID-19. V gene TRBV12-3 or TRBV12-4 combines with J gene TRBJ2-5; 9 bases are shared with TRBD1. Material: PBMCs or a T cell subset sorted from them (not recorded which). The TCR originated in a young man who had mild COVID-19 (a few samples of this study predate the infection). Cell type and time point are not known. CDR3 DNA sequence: TGTGCCAGCAGTTTTGGGACAGGGATGTCTGGGACCCAGTACTTC. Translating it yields CASSFGTGMSGTQYF.